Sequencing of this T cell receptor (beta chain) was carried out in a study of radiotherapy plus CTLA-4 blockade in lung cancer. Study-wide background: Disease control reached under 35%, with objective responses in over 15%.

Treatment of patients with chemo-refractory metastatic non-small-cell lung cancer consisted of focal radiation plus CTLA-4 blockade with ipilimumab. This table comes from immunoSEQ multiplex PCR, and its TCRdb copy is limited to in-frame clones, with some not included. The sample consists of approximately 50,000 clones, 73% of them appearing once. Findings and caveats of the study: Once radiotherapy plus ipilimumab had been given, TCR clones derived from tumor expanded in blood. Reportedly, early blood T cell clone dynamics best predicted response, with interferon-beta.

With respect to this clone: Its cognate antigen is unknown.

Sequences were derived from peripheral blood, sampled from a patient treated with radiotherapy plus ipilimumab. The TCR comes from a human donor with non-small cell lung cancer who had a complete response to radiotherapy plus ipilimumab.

The CDR3 coding sequence is TGTGCCAGTAGTATTGGCGGAATCTATGGCTACACCTTC. Its translation: CASSIGGIYGYTF. V and J are TRBV19 and TRBJ1-2, with unresolved D. V dropped 3 bases and J dropped 4 bases, with 9 bases sitting between them. CDR1 is LNHDA, CDR2 SQIVND, per germline (reference sequence). The CDR3 length is 13 residues.